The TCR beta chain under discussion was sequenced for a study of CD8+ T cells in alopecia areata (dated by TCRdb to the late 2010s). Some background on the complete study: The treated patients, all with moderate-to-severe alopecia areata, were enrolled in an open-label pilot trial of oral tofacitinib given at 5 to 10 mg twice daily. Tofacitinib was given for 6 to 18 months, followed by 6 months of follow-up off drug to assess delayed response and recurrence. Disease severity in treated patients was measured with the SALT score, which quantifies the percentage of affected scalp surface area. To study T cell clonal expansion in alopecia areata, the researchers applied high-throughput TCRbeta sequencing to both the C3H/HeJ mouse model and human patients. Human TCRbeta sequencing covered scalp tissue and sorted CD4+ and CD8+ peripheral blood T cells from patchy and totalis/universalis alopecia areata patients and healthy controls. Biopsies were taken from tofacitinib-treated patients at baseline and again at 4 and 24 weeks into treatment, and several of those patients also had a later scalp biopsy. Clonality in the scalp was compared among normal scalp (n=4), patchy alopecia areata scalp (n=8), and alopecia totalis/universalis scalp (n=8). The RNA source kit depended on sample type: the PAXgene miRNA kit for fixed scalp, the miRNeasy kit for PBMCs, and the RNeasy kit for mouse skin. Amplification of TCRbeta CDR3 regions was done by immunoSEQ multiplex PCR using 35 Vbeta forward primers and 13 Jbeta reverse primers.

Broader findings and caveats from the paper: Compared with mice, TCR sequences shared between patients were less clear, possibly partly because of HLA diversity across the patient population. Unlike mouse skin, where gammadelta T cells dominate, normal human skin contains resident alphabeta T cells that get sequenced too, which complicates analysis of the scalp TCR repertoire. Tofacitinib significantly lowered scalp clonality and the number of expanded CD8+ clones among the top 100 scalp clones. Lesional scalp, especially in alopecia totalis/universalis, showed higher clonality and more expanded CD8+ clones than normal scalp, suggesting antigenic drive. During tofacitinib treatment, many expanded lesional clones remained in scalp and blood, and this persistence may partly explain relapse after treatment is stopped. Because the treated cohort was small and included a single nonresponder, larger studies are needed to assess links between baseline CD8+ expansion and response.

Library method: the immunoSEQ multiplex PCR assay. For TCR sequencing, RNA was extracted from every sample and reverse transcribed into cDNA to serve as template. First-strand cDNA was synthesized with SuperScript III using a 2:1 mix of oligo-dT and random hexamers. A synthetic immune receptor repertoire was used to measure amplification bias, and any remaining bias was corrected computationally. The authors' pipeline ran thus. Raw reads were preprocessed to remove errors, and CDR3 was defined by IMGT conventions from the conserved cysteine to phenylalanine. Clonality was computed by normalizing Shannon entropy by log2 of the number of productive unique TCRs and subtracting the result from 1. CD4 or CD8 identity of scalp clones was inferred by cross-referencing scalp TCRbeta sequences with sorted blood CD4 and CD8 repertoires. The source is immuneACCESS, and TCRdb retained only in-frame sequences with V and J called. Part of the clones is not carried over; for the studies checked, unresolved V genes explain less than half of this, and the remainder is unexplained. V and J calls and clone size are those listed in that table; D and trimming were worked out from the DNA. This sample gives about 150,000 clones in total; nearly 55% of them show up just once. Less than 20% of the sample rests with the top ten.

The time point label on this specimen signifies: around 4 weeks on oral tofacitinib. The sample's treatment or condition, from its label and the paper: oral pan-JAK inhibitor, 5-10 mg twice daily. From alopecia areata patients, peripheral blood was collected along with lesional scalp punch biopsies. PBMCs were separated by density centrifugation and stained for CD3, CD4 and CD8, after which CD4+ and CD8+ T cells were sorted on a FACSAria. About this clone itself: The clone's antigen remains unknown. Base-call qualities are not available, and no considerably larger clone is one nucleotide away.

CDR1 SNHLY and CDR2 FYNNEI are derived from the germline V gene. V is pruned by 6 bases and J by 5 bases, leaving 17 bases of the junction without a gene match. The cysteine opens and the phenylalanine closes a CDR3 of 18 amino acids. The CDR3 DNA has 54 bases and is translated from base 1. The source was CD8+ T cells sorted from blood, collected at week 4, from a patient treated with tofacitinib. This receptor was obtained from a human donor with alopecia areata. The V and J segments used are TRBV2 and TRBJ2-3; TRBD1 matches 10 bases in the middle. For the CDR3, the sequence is CASSAPYSGTGVEDTQYF. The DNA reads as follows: TGTGCCAGCAGCGCCCCCTACTCCGGGACAGGGGTGGAAGATACGCAGTATTTT.